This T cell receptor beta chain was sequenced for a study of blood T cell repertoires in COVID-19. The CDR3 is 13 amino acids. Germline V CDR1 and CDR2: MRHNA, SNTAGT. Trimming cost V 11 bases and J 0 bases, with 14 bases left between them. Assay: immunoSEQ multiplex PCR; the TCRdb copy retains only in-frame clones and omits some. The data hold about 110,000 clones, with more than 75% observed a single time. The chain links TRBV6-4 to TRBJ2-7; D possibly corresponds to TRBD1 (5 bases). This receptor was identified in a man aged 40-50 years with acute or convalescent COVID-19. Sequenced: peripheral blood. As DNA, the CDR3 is TGTGCCGGGCAGGGCCACCCCTCCTACGAGCAGTACTTC. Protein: CAGQGHPSYEQYF.